This entry lists 13 T cell receptor beta chains sequenced from one sample in a study of control samples from healthy donors and cancer patients. Assay used: immunoSEQ multiplex PCR; TCRdb lists only in-frame clones, some missing. Altogether under 200,000 clones are present, roughly 93% being singletons, with the ten largest covering approximately 4%. The sample comprised blood. The receptors originated from a woman aged 60-75 years in good health.

The chain couples TRBV24-1 to TRBJ2-3; 8 bases are a match to TRBD2. The CDR3 covers 15 residues. With 3 bases clipped from V and 6 bases from J, the junction kept 7 bases outside the gene matches. CDR1 and CDR2 (germline): KGHDR, SFDVKD. The CDR3 region is CATSDQRGPGDTQYF. In DNA, the CDR3 is TGTGCCACCAGTGATCAGCGGGGGCCCGGGGATACGCAGTATTTT.

The chain is built from TRBV5-1 and TRBJ2-1, with 10 nucleotides matching TRBD2. Germline V gene sequence: CDR1 SGHRS, CDR2 YFSETQ. The trim removed 7 bases at V and 4 bases at J, leaving 5 bases unmatched. This CDR3 region has 14 residues. The CDR3 DNA sequence: TGCGCCAGCTCGAGCGGGGGGGAGTACAATGAGCAGTTCTTC. It specifies CASSSGGEYNEQFF.

This clone came up once. V usage is TRBV12-1 and J usage is TRBJ1-4. TRBV12-1 is flagged as a pseudogene. There are 16 residues in the CDR3. DNA for the CDR3: TGTGCCAGCAGCTTTAGTCCGGCCCCAAGACCCGAAAAACTGTTTTTT. This encodes CASSFSPAPRPEKLFF.

The chain joins TRBV10-2 to TRBJ1-6; D possibly corresponds to TRBD1 (5 bases). The CDR3 is 12 amino acids. The V end lost 2 bases, the J end lost 10 bases, and 6 bases lay between the germline ends. CDR1 and CDR2 (germline): WSHSY, SAAADI. The CDR3 coding sequence is TGCGCCAGCAGTGAGAGGGGATCACCCCTCCACTTT. Protein: CASSERGSPLHF.

This sequence joins TRBV6-6 and TRBJ1-4, with 9 nucleotides matching TRBD1. This CDR3 spans 14 amino acids. Germline CDR1 MNHNY, CDR2 SVGAGI (reference sequence). Trimming at V came to 7 bases and at J to 5 bases, leaving 5 bases not matched to a gene. Here the CDR3 reads CASKRDRENEKLFF. In DNA, the CDR3 is TGTGCCAGCAAACGGGACAGGGAGAATGAAAAACTGTTTTTT.

The chain employs TRBV10-2 and TRBJ1-1; the D gene is possibly TRBD1 (6 bases). Germline V CDR1 and CDR2: WSHSY, SAAADI. This CDR3 comprises 12 residues. The V and J ends lost 2 bases and 6 bases respectively, with 7 bases between them. CDR3 DNA sequence: TGCGCCAGCAGTGAGCGGGGGCCTGAAGCTTTCTTT. This codes for CASSERGPEAFF.

This clone showed up just a few times. The chain joins TRBV24-1 to TRBJ1-4; D gene unclear. CDR1 and CDR2 from the germline V gene are KGHDR and SFDVKD. This CDR3 comprises 16 residues. The ends were cut back, 4 bases at V and 3 bases at J, with 14 bases in the middle. For the CDR3, the DNA is TGTGCCACCAGTGAGCGGAGCGAGTCGTCTAATGAAAAACTGTTTTTT. This translates into CATSERSESSNEKLFF.

There are a few counts of this clone. This chain joins TRBV4-3 and TRBJ1-5; D is undetermined. Trimming removed 0 bases from V and 2 bases from J, with 23 bases in between. The CDR3 consists of 20 residues. CDR1 is LGHNA, CDR2 YSLEER, per germline. CDR3 sequence: CASSQDGAIVQPSGNQPQHF. Here the CDR3 DNA reads TGCGCCAGCAGCCAAGATGGAGCCATTGTCCAGCCCTCGGGCAATCAGCCCCAGCATTTT.

The chain combines TRBV12-3 or TRBV12-4 with TRBJ1-5; D is unresolved. The CDR3 has 13 residues. The V gene lost 6 bases and the J gene lost 3 bases, with 9 bases spanning the gap. DNA for the CDR3: TGTGCCAGCAGCGTCCGAAACAATCAGCCCCAGCATTTT. This sequence encodes CASSVRNNQPQHF.

J is TRBJ2-1 and V is TRBV5-4, with D perhaps TRBD1 or TRBD2 (5 bases each). CDR3 length: 14 residues. Per germline, CDR1 SGHNT and CDR2 YYREEE (reference sequence). The ends were cut back, 0 bases at V and 12 bases at J, with 16 bases in the middle. The CDR3 region has the DNA TGTGCCAGCAGCTTGGGGGACCCAACTAGTGGGCAGTTCTTC. Translating gives CASSLGDPTSGQFF.

The V and J genes are TRBV7-8 and TRBJ2-1; 13 nucleotides align to TRBD2. V shed 6 bases, J shed 3 bases, and the junction held 8 bases outside the gene matches. The CDR3 has 17 residues. The germline V gene has CDR1 SGHVS and CDR2 FQNEAQ. This chain's CDR3 is CASRQLAGGLGYNEQFF. For the CDR3, the DNA is TGTGCCAGCAGACAACTAGCGGGGGGGCTGGGCTACAATGAGCAGTTCTTC.

This clone was observed a handful of times. V and J are TRBV6-6 and TRBJ2-1; D is perhaps TRBD1 (5 bases). From germline, CDR1 is MNHNY and CDR2 SVGAGI (reference sequence). With 2 bases removed from V and 7 bases from J, the gap between germline ends came to 9 bases. The CDR3 totals 13 residues. As DNA, the CDR3 is TGTGCCAGCAGTTACCAGGGTTGGAATGAGCAGTTCTTC. Protein: CASSYQGWNEQFF.

The chain has TRBV18 and TRBJ1-1; D perhaps matches TRBD1 (6 bases). Deletions cut 3 bases from V and 1 base from J, with 15 bases between. The CDR3 contains 16 residues. CDR1 and CDR2 from the germline V gene are KGHSH and LQKENI. The CDR3, as DNA: TGTGCCAGCTCACCGTCCGGTGCGGGGGCGAACACTGAAGCTTTCTTT. Amino acid sequence: CASSPSGAGANTEAFF.